These 20 T cell receptor beta chains share one sample of origin, sequenced in a study of T-cell memory formation after mild COVID-19 (dated by TCRdb to about 2021). Library construction relied on 5' RACE. Instrument used: Illumina NovaSeq 6000. TCRdb applied fastp at Q25 and MiXCR to the public reads, then kept only in-frame beta chains. Rows merge per CDR3 protein into single entries with the most common DNA and genes. A total of 550,000 to 650,000 distinct CDR3 sequences appear in this sample, around 16% of them only once. Together, the top ten hold about 8.6% of the sample. Sequenced input: PBMCs or a T cell subset sorted from them (not recorded which). These receptors were taken from an adult woman who had mild COVID-19 (a few samples of this study predate the infection). The sample titles of this study are shuffled in the database, so cell type and time point are left out; the donor was told from shared clones.

The sample holds a few counts of this clonotype. The CDR3 DNA follows: TGTGCCAGCAGTGAAACCCCGCGGGAGGCGCTCCTTTACAATGAGCAGTTCTTC. Its translation is CASSETPREALLYNEQFF. The rearrangement links TRBV6-1 to TRBJ2-1; 8 bases align to TRBD2. J gave up 4 bases and V 2 bases, and 13 bases lay outside the gene matches. The CDR3 sequence is 18 residues long. Looked up from germline, CDR1 is MNHNS and CDR2 is SASEGT.

This clonotype was picked up many times. The chain has TRBV14 and TRBJ2-7, with 9 nucleotides matching TRBD2. CDR1 and CDR2 from the germline V gene are SGHDN and FVKESK. The CDR3 spans 16 residues. V lost 0 bases and J lost 3; bases outside the gene matches: 6. CDR3 amino acids: CASSQEGTSFDYEQYF. Here the CDR3 DNA reads TGTGCCAGCAGCCAAGAGGGGACTAGCTTCGACTACGAGCAGTACTTC.

This clonotype showed up just a few times. This chain links TRBV6-4 with TRBJ2-2, with unresolved D. The V end was cut by 10 bases, the J end by 0 bases, with 6 bases between. The CDR3 runs 12 residues. Germline CDR1 and CDR2: MRHNA and SNTAGT. The CDR3 sequence: CATRPNTGELFF. CDR3 DNA: TGTGCCACCCGGCCGAACACCGGGGAGCTGTTTTTT.

This clonotype was seen once. J is TRBJ2-7 and V is TRBV6-6; 11 positions match TRBD2. With V trimmed by 7 bases and J by 1 base, 12 bases remained unmatched. The germline gives CDR1 MNHNY, CDR2 SVGAGI (reference sequence). The CDR3 sequence is 17 residues long. The CDR3 spells CASKDPSGRSASYEQYF. CDR3 in DNA: TGTGCCAGCAAAGACCCTAGCGGGAGGTCCGCTTCCTACGAGCAGTACTTC.

The genes are TRBV29-1 and TRBJ1-2; 8 nucleotides align to TRBD1. The J segment lost 0 bases and the V segment lost 7 bases, leaving 4 bases of the junction unmatched. Per the germline V gene, CDR1 is SQVTM and CDR2 is ANQGSEA. The CDR3 is 13 amino acids. The CDR3 loop reads CSAQGASNYGYTF. Written as DNA, the CDR3 is TGCAGCGCGCAGGGGGCGTCTAACTATGGCTACACCTTC.

This clonotype was seen a few times. The CDR3 bases are TGTGCCAGCAGTTCTGATCTCGCGGGGGCCCTCTACAATGAGCAGTTCTTC. It yields the protein CASSSDLAGALYNEQFF. V and J are TRBV6-2 or TRBV6-3 and TRBJ2-1, with D possibly TRBD2 on 7 matching bases. The CDR3 runs 17 residues. Germline values: CDR1 MNHEY, CDR2 SVGEGT. The V and J ends lost 4 bases and 3 bases respectively, with 19 bases between them.

This clonotype was seen once. This rearrangement joins TRBV6-5 to TRBJ2-6, with D unclear. This CDR3 comprises 16 residues. Trimming cost V 0 bases and J 0 bases, with 6 bases left between them. The germline V gene encodes CDR1 MNHEY and CDR2 SVGAGI. CDR3 DNA sequence: TGTGCCAGCAGTTACTCGCTGAGCTCTGGGGCCAACGTCCTGACTTTC. This encodes CASSYSLSSGANVLTF.

This clonotype was found many times. The chain employs TRBV7-2 and TRBJ2-3, with unresolved D. V was pared by 1 base and J by 0 bases, with 8 bases between. The CDR3 contains 15 residues. CDR1 and CDR2 from the germline V gene are SGHTA and FQGNSA. CDR3 coding DNA: TGTGCCAGCAGCTTAGACACAGTTAGCACAGATACGCAGTATTTT. Encoded protein: CASSLDTVSTDTQYF.

V is TRBV28 and J is TRBJ2-5; TRBD1 matches at 7 bases. This CDR3 has 14 residues. Germline V gene sequence: CDR1 MDHEN, CDR2 SYDVKM. Unmatched junction bases numbered 4, after V lost 5 bases and J lost 1 base. Here the CDR3 DNA reads TGTGCCAGCAGTCCGACAGGGTTCCAAGAGACCCAGTACTTC. It specifies CASSPTGFQETQYF.

V usage is TRBV12-3 or TRBV12-4 and J usage is TRBJ1-6; possible D gene TRBD1, 5 bases. With 3 bases removed from V and 5 bases from J, the gap between germline ends came to 8 bases. The CDR3 is 14 amino acids. For the CDR3, the DNA is TGTGCCAGCAGTTTGGGACCACATAATTCACCCCTCCACTTT. This translates into CASSLGPHNSPLHF.

The chain is built from TRBV18 and TRBJ1-1; a possible D gene is TRBD1 (6 bases). CDR1 is KGHSH and CDR2 is LQKENI in the germline V gene. CDR3 length: 16 residues. V lost 3 bases and J 6 bases, leaving 20 bases between the germline ends. The CDR3 loop reads CASSPRAAEGGSEAFF. CDR3 bases: TGTGCCAGCTCACCCCGGGCCGCCGAGGGGGGGTCTGAAGCTTTCTTT.

V usage is TRBV9 and J usage is TRBJ2-7, with no clear D. V was trimmed by 0 bases and J by 2 bases, leaving 12 bases between them. Germline CDR1 and CDR2: SGDLS and YYNGEE. The CDR3 is made up of 15 amino acids. The CDR3 sequence is CASSVGTAPTYEQYF. The CDR3 nucleotides read TGTGCCAGCAGCGTAGGGACGGCGCCCACCTACGAGCAGTACTTC.

The rearrangement joins TRBV30 to TRBJ1-1; no definite D call. V was shortened by 4 bases and J by 4 bases, with 10 bases between the two germline ends. Germline CDR1 reads GTSNPN; CDR2 reads SVGIG (reference sequence). This CDR3 is 12 amino acids long. The CDR3 sequence: CAWMGLSTEAFF. As DNA, the CDR3 is TGTGCCTGGATGGGCTTGAGCACTGAAGCTTTCTTT.

The chain employs TRBV27 and TRBJ2-2; no reliable D call. From germline, CDR1 is MNHEY and CDR2 SMNVEV (reference sequence). The CDR3 is 14 residues long. V lost 7 bases, J lost 0 bases, and 9 bases lay in between. CDR3 coding DNA: TGTGCCAGCACGTTCACCGCGAACACCGGGGAGCTGTTTTTT. It encodes CASTFTANTGELFF.

In its sample, this clonotype was seen many times. The V gene is TRBV5-1, the J gene TRBJ2-1; 7 bases are a match to TRBD2. J lost 1 base, V lost 1 base, and 5 bases had no gene match. In germline, CDR1 is SGHRS, CDR2 YFSETQ. The CDR3 is 16 residues long. The CDR3 coding sequence is TGCGCCAGCAGCTTGTTTCCCGGGAGGTCCTACAATGAGCAGTTCTTC. This codes for CASSLFPGRSYNEQFF.

This clonotype appeared a few times. V gene TRBV4-2 combines with J gene TRBJ2-7; D is undetermined. This CDR3 has 15 amino acids. Per the germline V gene, CDR1 is LGHNA and CDR2 is YNFKEQ. Trimming shortened V by 0 bases and J by 2 bases, and 11 bases separated the two germline ends. The CDR3 coding sequence is TGTGCCAGCAGCCAAGATGTAATGGAGCCCTACGAGCAGTACTTC. Translation gives CASSQDVMEPYEQYF.

The chain is built from TRBV20-1 and TRBJ2-5; D gene unclear. Trimming left V 3 bases short and J 6 bases short, with 5 bases between. The CDR3 sequence is 10 residues long. Per germline, CDR1 DFQATT and CDR2 SNEGSKA (reference sequence). The CDR3 loop is CSASRQTQYF. The CDR3 DNA reads as TGCAGTGCTAGTAGGCAGACCCAGTACTTC.

This clonotype was observed at least ten times. The chain is built from TRBV20-1 and TRBJ2-2; 10 bases map to TRBD2. The germline V gene encodes CDR1 DFQATT and CDR2 SNEGSKA (reference sequence). This CDR3 is built from 19 residues. J lost 3 bases, V lost 1 base, and 14 bases had no gene match. In nucleotides, the CDR3 is TGCAGTGCTAGAGCCCCTGGGAATAGCGGGGGGTGGGACACCGGGGAGCTGTTTTTT. The encoded protein is CSARAPGNSGGWDTGELFF.

V gene TRBV27 combines with J gene TRBJ2-3; TRBD1 aligns across 8 bases. This CDR3 comprises 15 residues. Trimming took 5 bases from V and 2 from J; bases not matched to a gene: 6. CDR1 and CDR2 from the germline V gene are MNHEY and SMNVEV (reference sequence). The CDR3 DNA is TGTGCCAGCAGTATCCAGGGGGCCTACACAGATACGCAGTATTTT. The encoded protein is CASSIQGAYTDTQYF.

This clonotype was seen more than once but under ten times. The V gene is TRBV6-2 or TRBV6-3, the J gene TRBJ2-1, with D possibly TRBD2 on 6 matching bases. CDR1 and CDR2 from the germline V gene are MNHEY and SVGEGT. The germline V and J ends were trimmed by 7 bases and 7 bases, with 8 bases remaining between them. The CDR3 is 11 residues long. This CDR3 is CASIRGNEQFF. The CDR3 DNA follows: TGTGCCAGCATCCGGGGGAATGAGCAGTTCTTC.